The 23 T cell receptor beta chains below were found in one sample sequenced in a study of cytomegalovirus exposure and HLA in healthy donors (dated by TCRdb to about 2017). The library was prepared using the immunoSEQ multiplex PCR assay. TCRdb stores this immuneACCESS table with in-frame sequences only. Part of the clones is absent; in the studies checked, under half of the shortfall reflects unresolved V genes, and no reason is known for the rest. The sample table lists some 98,000 clones, over 75% of them with a count of one. Less than 7.5% of the sample is in the top ten clones. Sequencing was performed on PBMCs. Receptor source: a man aged 18 to 29 in good health and CMV-seropositive.

V gene TRBV28 combines with J gene TRBJ1-2, with a tentative D call TRBD1 (6 bases). CDR1 and CDR2 from the germline V gene are MDHEN and SYDVKM. V was cut by 4 bases and J by 4 bases, with 19 bases left in between. The CDR3 is made up of 16 amino acids. The chain's CDR3 is CASSYGGGQPAYGYTF. The DNA of the CDR3 is TGTGCCAGCAGTTATGGGGGTGGACAGCCGGCCTATGGCTACACCTTC.

J is TRBJ2-7 and V is TRBV11-3; D might be TRBD1 (5 bases). The CDR3 spans 14 residues. Trimming removed 1 base from V and 0 bases from J, with 7 bases in between. Germline V CDR1 and CDR2: SGHNT, YENEEA. Here the CDR3 reads CASSLAQGSYEQYF. The CDR3 region has the DNA TGTGCCAGCAGCTTAGCTCAGGGCTCCTACGAGCAGTACTTC.

V gene TRBV19 combines with J gene TRBJ1-5; no clear D. The V gene's germline CDR1 is LNHDA and CDR2 SQIVND (reference sequence). V was trimmed by 2 bases and J by 4 bases, leaving 6 bases between them. The CDR3 has 13 amino acids. DNA of the CDR3: TGTGCCAGTAGTATAACAAGAAATCAGCCCCAGCATTTT. Translated, it gives CASSITRNQPQHF.

This clone has just a few counts. V usage is TRBV19 and J usage is TRBJ2-7; D gene unclear. The ends were cut back, 5 bases at V and 2 bases at J, with 13 bases in the middle. Germline V gives CDR1 LNHDA, CDR2 SQIVND (reference sequence). CDR3 length equals 14 residues. The CDR3: CASSVSGDPYEQYF. CDR3 coding DNA: TGTGCCAGTAGTGTCAGTGGTGATCCCTACGAGCAGTACTTC.

J is TRBJ2-5 and V is TRBV28, with a possible D match to TRBD2 (5 bases). The V gene's germline CDR1 is MDHEN and CDR2 SYDVKM. The V end lost 6 bases, the J end lost 6 bases, and 17 bases lay between the germline ends. The CDR3 is made up of 14 amino acids. The CDR3 sequence is CASSLGGSTKTQYF. CDR3 coding DNA: TGTGCCAGCAGCCTCGGTGGGAGTACGAAGACCCAGTACTTC.

V gene TRBV6-1 combines with J gene TRBJ2-7; D not resolved. The germline gives CDR1 MNHNS, CDR2 SASEGT. V dropped 7 bases and J dropped 2 bases, with 15 bases sitting between them. The CDR3 runs 14 residues. CDR3 in amino acids: CASTQGPQPYEQYF. The CDR3 region has the DNA TGTGCCAGCACCCAAGGTCCACAGCCCTACGAGCAGTACTTC.

The rearrangement joins TRBV5-1 to TRBJ2-7; the D is unclear. The germline V gene has CDR1 SGHRS and CDR2 YFSETQ. The CDR3 loop spans 13 amino acids. The V end lost 4 bases, the J end lost 4 bases, and 12 bases lay between the germline ends. DNA of the CDR3: TGCGCCAGCAGCCCCGGGTCTCTATACGAGCAGTACTTC. Translating gives CASSPGSLYEQYF.

The table lists this clone with a count of one. The chain links TRBV7-9 to TRBJ2-1; 8 bases line up with TRBD2. V lost 5 bases, J lost 9 bases, and 6 bases stayed unmatched. The CDR3 totals 13 residues. The germline V gene encodes CDR1 SEHNR and CDR2 FQNEAQ (reference sequence). CDR3 residues: CASSPGTSGEQFF. The CDR3 DNA is TGTGCCAGCAGCCCCGGGACTAGTGGTGAGCAGTTCTTC.

This chain uses TRBV6-1 with TRBJ2-5; a possible D gene is TRBD1 (5 bases). Trimming pared 7 bases from V and 5 bases from J, leaving 17 bases between. CDR3 size: 14 residues. Germline V lookup: CDR1 MNHNS, CDR2 SASEGT. CDR3 DNA: TGTGCCAGCATGAGCGACTCCAGGGTGGAGACCCAGTACTTC. Translation gives CASMSDSRVETQYF.

This rearrangement joins TRBV19 to TRBJ1-1; no firm D call. CDR1 is LNHDA, CDR2 SQIVND, per germline (reference sequence). Deletions cut 3 bases from V and 11 bases from J, with 13 bases between. The CDR3 loop spans 12 amino acids. CDR3 loop: CASSMGRPGAFF. The CDR3 DNA sequence: TGTGCCAGTAGTATGGGTCGGCCAGGCGCTTTCTTT.

This rearrangement joins TRBV7-2 to TRBJ2-3; 10 bases are shared with TRBD2. V was clipped by 10 bases and J by 0 bases; unmatched bases: 7. CDR1 SGHTA and CDR2 FQGNSA come from the germline V gene. The CDR3 totals 15 residues. This chain's CDR3 is CATGASGRSTDTQYF. In DNA form, the CDR3 reads TGTGCCACAGGGGCTAGCGGGAGAAGCACAGATACGCAGTATTTT.

The V and J genes are TRBV9 and TRBJ2-7; D remains unclear. CDR1 and CDR2 (germline): SGDLS, YYNGEE. The V end lost 3 bases, the J end lost 6 bases, and 16 bases lay between the germline ends. The CDR3 loop spans 14 amino acids. The CDR3 spells CASSGQSSAIEQYF. The CDR3 nucleotides are TGTGCCAGCAGCGGACAATCCTCCGCCATCGAGCAGTACTTC. The full variable domain, completed using reference TRBV9 and TRBJ2-7, is DSGVTQTPKHLITATGQRVTLRCSPRSGDLSVYWYQQSLDQGLQFLIQYYNGEERAKGNILERFSAQQFPDLHSELNLSSLELGDSALYFCASSGQSSAIEQYFGPGTRLTVT.

CDR3 sequence: CASSPPRTGVTEAFF. In DNA, the CDR3 is TGTGCCAGCTCACCCCCACGGACAGGAGTCACTGAAGCTTTCTTT. This chain connects TRBV18 to TRBJ1-1; 7 bases match TRBD1. V was pared by 3 bases and J by 4 bases, with 8 bases of the junction left unmatched. The CDR3 length is 15 residues. Germline lookup yields CDR1 KGHSH and CDR2 LQKENI.

This rearrangement joins TRBV5-6 to TRBJ2-3; 10 nucleotides agree with TRBD1. The CDR3 has 16 amino acids. Germline V gene lookup returns CDR1 SGHDT and CDR2 YYEEEE. The V gene end was trimmed by 4 bases and the J gene end by 3 bases; junction bases not matched to a gene: 8. In nucleotides, the CDR3 is TGTGCCAGCAGCGATGGGGACAGGGGATCTACAGATACGCAGTATTTT. Translation gives CASSDGDRGSTDTQYF.

V is TRBV7-3 and J is TRBJ2-2; TRBD2 agrees at 7 bases. Germline CDR1 reads SGHTA; CDR2 reads FQGTGA. CDR3 size: 16 residues. V trimming: 1 base; J trimming: 1 base; junction bases outside the gene matches: 3. The CDR3 loop reads CASSLIGGRNTGELFF. The CDR3 nucleotides are TGTGCCAGCAGCTTAATCGGCGGGAGGAACACCGGGGAGCTGTTTTTT.

J is TRBJ2-1 and V is TRBV11-3; 10 bases map to TRBD2. In germline, CDR1 is SGHNT, CDR2 YENEEA. The CDR3 length is 15 residues. The ends lost 3 bases at V and 5 bases at J; junction bases unmatched: 4. The CDR3 loop reads CASSFSGRYNNEQFF. The CDR3 DNA sequence: TGTGCCAGCAGCTTTAGCGGGAGGTATAACAATGAGCAGTTCTTC.

This chain connects TRBV6-5 to TRBJ1-2; perhaps TRBD1 as D (6 bases). This CDR3 spans 15 amino acids. Trimming pared 6 bases from V and 4 bases from J, leaving 18 bases between. The germline CDR1 and CDR2 sequences are MNHEY and SVGAGI. The CDR3 loop reads CASRLGHLGGYGYTF. The CDR3 DNA follows: TGTGCCAGCAGGCTAGGACATCTAGGGGGCTATGGCTACACCTTC.

This clone was seen more than once but under ten times. This rearrangement joins TRBV6-1 to TRBJ2-7; 14 bases align to TRBD2. The CDR3 spans 15 residues. The junction had 4 bases not matched to a gene; V was cut back by 5 bases and J by 4 bases. The germline CDR1 and CDR2 sequences are MNHNS and SASEGT. This CDR3 reads CASSTRTSGRYEQYF. Written as DNA, the CDR3 is TGTGCCAGCAGTACCCGGACTAGCGGGAGGTACGAGCAGTACTTC.

The chain is built from TRBV4-1 and TRBJ2-7, with D possibly TRBD2 on 6 matching bases. The CDR3 covers 16 residues. V lost 1 base to trimming and J lost 2 bases, with 15 bases between them. Germline loops: CDR1 MGHRA, CDR2 YSYEKL. The CDR3 loop is CASSQVMVADTYEQYF. CDR3 DNA sequence: TGCGCCAGCAGCCAAGTCATGGTAGCGGACACCTACGAGCAGTACTTC.

The chain has TRBV5-5 and TRBJ2-7, with 11 bases matching TRBD1. Germline V lookup: CDR1 SGHKS, CDR2 YYEKEE (reference sequence). This CDR3 region has 14 residues. V trimming: 4 bases; J trimming: 3 bases; junction bases outside the gene matches: 3. The CDR3 loop is CASSGGQGVYEQYF. DNA for the CDR3: TGTGCCAGCAGCGGGGGACAGGGGGTCTACGAGCAGTACTTC.

The CDR3 protein is CASSASSGRWTYEQYF. The DNA of the CDR3 is TGTGCCAGTAGTGCAAGTAGCGGGAGATGGACTTACGAGCAGTACTTC. The chain employs TRBV19 and TRBJ2-7; 9 bases match TRBD2. The CDR3 has 16 residues. In germline, CDR1 is LNHDA, CDR2 SQIVND (reference sequence). The J segment lost 4 bases and the V segment lost 5 bases, leaving 12 bases of the junction unmatched. Supplemented by reference TRBV19 and TRBJ2-7, the full variable domain reads DGGITQSPKYLFRKEGQNVTLSCEQNLNHDAMYWYRQDPGQGLRLIYYSQIVNDFQKGDIAEGYSVSREKKESFPLTVTSAQKNPTAFYLCASSASSGRWTYEQYFGPGTRLTVT.

The chain has TRBV23-1 and TRBJ1-4; D is uncertain. TRBV23-1 is classed as an ORF, of uncertain function. Trimming took off 6 bases at V and 8 bases at J, with 22 bases between the two ends. CDR3 length: 16 amino acids. CDR3 sequence (DNA): TGCGCCAGCAGCCCGCGTTTCCACGAGCGCGTCGAAAAACTGTTTTTT. Protein: CASSPRFHERVEKLFF.

V is TRBV15 and J is TRBJ2-6; no definite D call. Deletions cut 0 bases from V and 0 bases from J, with 15 bases between. This CDR3 is 19 amino acids long. From germline, CDR1 is LNHNV and CDR2 YYDKDF (reference sequence). The CDR3 sequence: CATSRDLLSTYSGANVLTF. The CDR3 bases are TGTGCCACCAGCAGAGATTTATTGAGCACGTACTCTGGGGCCAACGTCCTGACTTTC.